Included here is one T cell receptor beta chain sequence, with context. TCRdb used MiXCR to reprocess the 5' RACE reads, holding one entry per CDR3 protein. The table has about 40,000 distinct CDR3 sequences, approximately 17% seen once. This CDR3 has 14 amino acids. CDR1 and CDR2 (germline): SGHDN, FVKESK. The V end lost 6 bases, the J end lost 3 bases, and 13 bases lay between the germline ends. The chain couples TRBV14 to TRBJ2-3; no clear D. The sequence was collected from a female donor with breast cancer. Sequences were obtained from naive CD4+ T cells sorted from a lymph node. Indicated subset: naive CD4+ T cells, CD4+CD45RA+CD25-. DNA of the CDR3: TGTGCCAGCAGTCCCCAAGATTTGACAGATACGCAGTATTTT. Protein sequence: CASSPQDLTDTQYF.